The next 27 T cell receptor beta chains were all read from a single sample in a study of OX40 agonist ivuxolimab in advanced cancers. Some clones are missing from TCRdb's copy, which holds only in-frame ones; the method was immunoSEQ multiplex PCR. The sample yields about 95,000 clones, roughly nine tenths seen once. Material: CD4+ or CD8+ T cells sorted from blood, obtained in a trial of the OX40 agonist ivuxolimab. All receptors come from an adult with an advanced solid tumor such as melanoma, head and neck, liver or kidney cancer.

V gene TRBV6-6 combines with J gene TRBJ1-1; D is unclear. V dropped 8 bases and J dropped 0 bases, with 10 bases sitting between them. CDR1 MNHNY and CDR2 SVGAGI come from the germline V gene (reference sequence). The CDR3 totals 13 residues. CDR3 sequence reads: CASSTDVNTEAFF. Written as DNA, the CDR3 is TGTGCCAGCTCTACGGACGTGAACACTGAAGCTTTCTTT.

This clone was seen just once. Other DNA sequences from this sample encode an identical CDR3 as well. The J gene is TRBJ1-1, the V gene TRBV18, with a weak D call TRBD1 (5 bases). This CDR3 contains 13 residues. Germline V gene sequence: CDR1 KGHSH, CDR2 LQKENI. Trimming left V 2 bases short and J 1 base short, with 5 bases between. CDR3 nucleotide sequence: TGTGCCAGCTCACCAACAGGGAACACTGAAGCTTTCTTT. Translation: CASSPTGNTEAFF.

The chain links TRBV7-2 to TRBJ2-1; 13 bases line up with TRBD2. This CDR3 has 16 residues. V shed 5 bases, J shed 4 bases, and the junction held 5 bases outside the gene matches. Germline CDR1 and CDR2: SGHTA and FQGNSA. The CDR3: CASSPLGLAGYNEQFF. In DNA, the CDR3 is TGTGCCAGCAGCCCATTGGGACTAGCGGGGTACAATGAGCAGTTCTTC.

This clone was recorded once. Other DNA sequences of this sample code for an identical CDR3. The gene calls are TRBV15 and TRBJ1-5; D not resolved. The CDR3 length is 13 residues. Trimming shortened V by 0 bases and J by 4 bases, and 4 bases separated the two germline ends. Germline lookup yields CDR1 LNHNV and CDR2 YYDKDF (reference sequence). Here the CDR3 DNA reads TGTGCCACCAGCAGAGATAGAAATCAGCCCCAGCATTTT. This gives the protein CATSRDRNQPQHF.

This clone was detected only once. This chain connects TRBV12-5 to TRBJ2-1; D unclear. The V gene lost 0 bases and the J gene lost 0 bases, with 6 bases spanning the gap. The length of the CDR3 is 15 residues. Germline V gene sequence: CDR1 LGHNT, CDR2 FRNRAP. In DNA, the CDR3 is TGTGCTAGTGGTTTGGTATGGGGCTCCTACAATGAGCAGTTCTTC. It translates to CASGLVWGSYNEQFF.

V is TRBV30 and J is TRBJ2-1; D may be TRBD1 or TRBD2 (7 bases each). Germline V gene lookup returns CDR1 GTSNPN and CDR2 SVGIG (reference sequence). The ends were cut back, 7 bases at V and 8 bases at J, with 18 bases in the middle. The length of the CDR3 is 13 residues. CDR3 in DNA: TGTGCCTCCCCAGGGGGGGGGCGCGATGAGCAGTTCTTC. Residues: CASPGGGRDEQFF.

The chain carries TRBV10-3 and TRBJ1-2; TRBD1 agrees at 7 bases. CDR1 and CDR2 (germline): ENHRY, SYGVKD. V lost 6 bases to trimming and J lost 7 bases; unmatched junction nucleotides: 11. This CDR3 comprises 14 residues. The CDR3 coding sequence is TGTGCCATCAGCCCTGTGACAGGGCCCACTGGCTACACCTTC. As protein: CAISPVTGPTGYTF.

The V call is TRBV4-3, the J call TRBJ2-2; 7 bases agree with TRBD2. V gave up 2 bases and J gave up 6 bases; unmatched junction bases: 9. Per the germline V gene, CDR1 is LGHNA and CDR2 is YSLEER. This CDR3 has 16 amino acids. The CDR3 DNA sequence: TGCGCCAGCAGCCAAAATGGGGGGGGTTTCCCCGGGGAGCTGTTTTTT. Translation: CASSQNGGGFPGELFF.

The rearrangement joins TRBV6-6 to TRBJ2-2, with D tentatively TRBD2 (6 bases). V was shortened by 7 bases and J by 6 bases, with 21 bases between the two germline ends. The CDR3 covers 16 residues. Per the germline V gene, CDR1 is MNHNY and CDR2 is SVGAGI (reference sequence). CDR3 sequence (DNA): TGTGCCAGCATTCTTGCGCGGGACTCCCGACCCGGGGAGCTGTTTTTT. Amino acids: CASILARDSRPGELFF.

This chain's CDR3 is CASSQDLTGNVNTEAFF. DNA of the CDR3: TGCGCCAGCAGCCAAGATCTAACAGGGAATGTGAACACTGAAGCTTTCTTT. The chain recombines TRBV4-3 with TRBJ1-1; possible D gene TRBD1, 6 bases. The CDR3 is 17 residues long. Germline loops: CDR1 LGHNA, CDR2 YSLEER. Trimming removed 0 bases at V and 0 bases at J, with 14 bases between.

This chain joins TRBV2 and TRBJ1-1, with 9 bases fitting TRBD1. This CDR3 is built from 14 residues. V lost 3 bases, J lost 3 bases, and 2 bases stayed unmatched. Germline CDR1 reads SNHLY; CDR2 reads FYNNEI. CDR3 nucleotides: TGTGCCAGCAGTGAGACAGGGGGTGACACTGAAGCTTTCTTT. It yields the protein CASSETGGDTEAFF.

This chain uses TRBV29-1 with TRBJ1-5, with 9 bases lining up with TRBD1. Trimming removed 6 bases from V and 6 bases from J; junction bases left unmatched: 12. The CDR3 is made up of 15 amino acids. The germline V gene has CDR1 SQVTM and CDR2 ANQGSEA. DNA of the CDR3: TGCAGCGTCAGTCCCGGGACAGGGATCGGTCAGCCCCAGCATTTT. This translates into CSVSPGTGIGQPQHF.

V usage is TRBV5-1 and J usage is TRBJ1-6; tentatively, D is TRBD1 (5 bases). Germline loops: CDR1 SGHRS, CDR2 YFSETQ. The germline V and J ends were trimmed by 5 bases and 7 bases, with 13 bases remaining between them. The CDR3 is 14 residues long. The CDR3 DNA reads as TGCGCCAGCAGACCGCAGGGACTAAATTCACCCCTCCACTTT. This codes for CASRPQGLNSPLHF.

This clone was observed a single time. This chain links TRBV7-9 with TRBJ2-2; 9 bases match TRBD1. Unmatched junction bases numbered 3, after V lost 5 bases and J lost 5 bases. CDR1 is SEHNR and CDR2 is FQNEAQ in the germline V gene (reference sequence). The CDR3 contains 14 residues. The CDR3, as DNA: TGTGCCAGCAGCCGAGACAGGGGGACCGGGGAGCTGTTTTTT. It yields the protein CASSRDRGTGELFF.

V is TRBV9 and J is TRBJ2-2; the D is unclear. Trimming cost V 0 bases and J 3 bases, with 6 bases left between them. CDR1 and CDR2 from the germline V gene are SGDLS and YYNGEE. This CDR3 has 14 residues. CDR3 region: CASSVDTHTGELFF. CDR3 DNA: TGTGCCAGCAGCGTAGACACCCACACCGGGGAGCTGTTTTTT. Supplemented by reference TRBV9 and TRBJ2-2, the full variable domain reads DSGVTQTPKHLITATGQRVTLRCSPRSGDLSVYWYQQSLDQGLQFLIQYYNGEERAKGNILERFSAQQFPDLHSELNLSSLELGDSALYFCASSVDTHTGELFFGEGSRLTVL.

The V call is TRBV7-3, the J call TRBJ2-6; the D call may be TRBD1 or TRBD2 (5 bases each). With 4 bases removed from V and 0 bases from J, the gap between germline ends came to 16 bases. The CDR3 consists of 18 residues. Germline V gene lookup returns CDR1 SGHTA and CDR2 FQGTGA. The CDR3 loop is CASSSRDRRNSGANVLTF. The DNA for the CDR3 is TGTGCCAGCAGCTCTCGGGACCGCCGGAACTCTGGGGCCAACGTCCTGACTTTC.

The chain couples TRBV28 to TRBJ1-1; maybe TRBD1 (6 bases). V was trimmed by 5 bases and J by 0 bases, leaving 10 bases between them. CDR1 MDHEN and CDR2 SYDVKM come from the germline V gene. The CDR3 runs to 14 residues. The CDR3 DNA follows: TGTGCCAGCAGTCTAGGGGGTTTGAACACTGAAGCTTTCTTT. Translation: CASSLGGLNTEAFF. Full variable domain (rest looked up from reference TRBV28 and TRBJ1-1): DVKVTQSSRYLVKRTGEKVFLECVQDMDHENMFWYRQDPGLGLRLIYFSYDVKMKEKGDIPEGYSVSREKKERFSLILESASTNQTSMYLCASSLGGLNTEAFFGQGTRLTVV.

This clone was picked up one time. J is TRBJ1-1 and V is TRBV6-5; TRBD1 agrees at 7 bases. Per the germline V gene, CDR1 is MNHEY and CDR2 is SVGAGI. The junction had 10 bases not matched to a gene; V was cut back by 5 bases and J by 4 bases. CDR3 length: 15 residues. The CDR3: CASSHQGVGATEAFF. CDR3 sequence (DNA): TGTGCCAGCAGTCATCAGGGGGTAGGCGCCACTGAAGCTTTCTTT.

V is TRBV4-3 and J is TRBJ2-3, with 8 bases lining up with TRBD2. With V trimmed by 5 bases and J by 1 base, 2 bases remained unmatched. Germline assignment: CDR1 LGHNA and CDR2 YSLEER. This CDR3 has 14 amino acids. The CDR3 sequence is CASSMRGGTDTQYF. The CDR3, as DNA: TGCGCCAGCAGCATGCGGGGGGGCACAGATACGCAGTATTTT.

V and J are TRBV18 and TRBJ1-3; no firm D call. V was trimmed by 1 base and J by 0 bases, leaving 16 bases between them. CDR3 length equals 18 residues. Germline CDR1 is KGHSH and CDR2 is LQKENI. The CDR3 sequence is CASSPRYPDGISGNTIYF. DNA for the CDR3: TGTGCCAGCTCACCACGATACCCGGACGGAATCTCTGGAAACACCATATATTTT.

The chain combines TRBV5-1 with TRBJ1-4; a weak D match, TRBD1 (5 bases). This CDR3 has 15 residues. CDR1 is SGHRS, CDR2 YFSETQ, per germline. Trimming left V 4 bases short and J 8 bases short, with 18 bases between. CDR3 region: CASSPPDGGDEKLFF. The CDR3 coding sequence is TGCGCCAGCAGCCCTCCGGACGGGGGAGACGAAAAACTGTTTTTT.

CDR3 loop: CASSYRGRAETQYF. The CDR3 nucleotides are TGTGCCAGCAGTTATAGGGGCAGGGCGGAGACCCAGTACTTC. The chain has TRBV6-5 and TRBJ2-5; weak D call: TRBD1 (5 bases). Looked up from germline, CDR1 is MNHEY and CDR2 is SVGAGI. Trimming took off 3 bases at V and 5 bases at J, with 13 bases between the two ends. This CDR3 spans 14 amino acids.

A few counts support this clone. The chain recombines TRBV18 with TRBJ1-5; D not certain. The CDR3 length is 13 residues. Trimming took 8 bases from V and 1 from J, leaving 9 bases between them. Germline V gives CDR1 KGHSH, CDR2 LQKENI. The CDR3 DNA sequence: TGTGCCAGCGCGGCCTGGAGCAATCAGCCCCAGCATTTT. It is translated as CASAAWSNQPQHF.

V and J are TRBV4-1 and TRBJ1-1; 8 bases match TRBD1. V trimming: 4 bases; J trimming: 1 base; junction bases outside the gene matches: 2. CDR1 is MGHRA and CDR2 is YSYEKL in the germline V gene. The CDR3 consists of 14 residues. The CDR3 region is CASSPGTGNTEAFF. As DNA, the CDR3 is TGCGCCAGCAGCCCCGGGACAGGGAACACTGAAGCTTTCTTT.

The chain links TRBV28 to TRBJ2-1; D is possibly TRBD2 (5 bases). This CDR3 contains 15 residues. CDR1 MDHEN and CDR2 SYDVKM come from the germline V gene. V was shortened by 4 bases and J by 6 bases, with 16 bases between the two germline ends. In DNA, the CDR3 is TGTGCCAGCAGTTCGAGCGGCGCCCCGAGCAATGAGCAGTTCTTC. Protein: CASSSSGAPSNEQFF.

This clone was counted only a few times. CDR3 in DNA: TGTGCCAGCAGTCCTACCTCAGCGGGGTACTATAGCAATGAGCAGTTCTTC. Translating it yields CASSPTSAGYYSNEQFF. The chain joins TRBV6-4 to TRBJ2-1; 7 nucleotides align to TRBD2. The germline V gene encodes CDR1 MRHNA and CDR2 SNTAGT. The ends lost 5 bases at V and 6 bases at J; junction bases unmatched: 16. CDR3 length: 17 residues.

CDR3 sequence: CASSRTSGGQDTQYF. CDR3 in DNA: TGTGCCAGCAGTCGGACTAGCGGGGGGCAAGATACGCAGTATTTT. This chain connects TRBV5-4 to TRBJ2-3; 14 bases map to TRBD2. Germline V gene sequence: CDR1 SGHNT, CDR2 YYREEE (reference sequence). The CDR3 is 15 amino acids. J gave up 5 bases and V 5 bases, and 4 bases lay outside the gene matches.